One sample yielded the 17 T cell receptor beta chains listed below, sequenced in a study of T-cell reconstitution after alpha-beta-depleted transplantation in children. Preparing the TCRbeta library involved the use of unique molecular identifiers. TCRdb passed the PCR reads through MiXCR, listing each CDR3 protein once. The repertoire holds over 150,000 distinct CDR3 sequences, with about 7% as singletons. Sequenced material: PBMCs, taken before TCRalphabeta/CD19-depleted stem cell transplant. These receptors were obtained from a boy aged 2 to 10 with acute lymphoblastic leukemia, due to receive a stem cell transplant.

J is TRBJ2-7 and V is TRBV6-5; 9 nucleotides line up with TRBD1. V was clipped by 2 bases and J by 5 bases; unmatched bases: 7. Germline lookup yields CDR1 MNHEY and CDR2 SVGAGI. CDR3 length equals 15 residues. This CDR3 is CASSYAGTGSNEQYF. CDR3 sequence (DNA): TGTGCCAGCAGTTACGCCGGGACAGGGTCTAACGAGCAGTACTTC.

The V call is TRBV18, the J call TRBJ2-3; possible D gene TRBD1, 6 bases. CDR3 length: 13 amino acids. V lost 3 bases to trimming and J lost 4 bases, with 8 bases between them. The germline gives CDR1 KGHSH, CDR2 LQKENI. The CDR3 DNA sequence: TGTGCCAGCTCACCGAACAGGGCAGATACGCAGTATTTT. It codes for CASSPNRADTQYF.

The V call is TRBV28, the J call TRBJ2-1; TRBD2 is a possible D gene (6 bases). This CDR3 is built from 14 residues. Trimming pared 6 bases from V and 9 bases from J, leaving 18 bases between. Germline V gene lookup returns CDR1 MDHEN and CDR2 SYDVKM. The CDR3 coding sequence is TGTGCCAGCAGGCCGGGCGGTGGGCGGGGTGAGCAGTTCTTC. This sequence encodes CASRPGGGRGEQFF. Full variable domain (rest looked up from reference TRBV28 and TRBJ2-1): DVKVTQSSRYLVKRTGEKVFLECVQDMDHENMFWYRQDPGLGLRLIYFSYDVKMKEKGDIPEGYSVSREKKERFSLILESASTNQTSMYLCASRPGGGRGEQFFGPGTRLTVL.

This clonotype came up a few times. The CDR3 protein is CASSFNRDPRNQPQHF. DNA for the CDR3: TGTGCCAGCAGCTTCAACAGGGACCCTCGCAATCAGCCCCAGCATTTT. The chain joins TRBV5-6 to TRBJ1-5, with a weak D call TRBD1 (6 bases). V lost 2 bases, J lost 2 bases, and 14 bases lay in between. The germline gives CDR1 SGHDT, CDR2 YYEEEE. The CDR3 is 16 residues long.

This clonotype was counted between two and nine times. The chain combines TRBV29-1 with TRBJ1-2; D unclear. Germline CDR1 and CDR2: SQVTM and ANQGSEA. Trimming removed 0 bases from V and 0 bases from J, with 11 bases in between. CDR3 length: 15 amino acids. This CDR3 reads CSVEEARLTNYGYTF. CDR3 DNA sequence: TGCAGCGTTGAAGAGGCGAGACTGACTAACTATGGCTACACCTTC.

This clonotype showed up many times. The genes are TRBV6-1 and TRBJ2-6; D is tentatively TRBD1 or TRBD2 (5 bases each). The CDR3 has 17 amino acids. Trimming removed 4 bases at V and 0 bases at J, with 13 bases between. Germline-derived CDR1 and CDR2 are MNHNS and SASEGT. CDR3 DNA sequence: TGTGCCAGCAGTGCCCTCGGGGCTCACTCTGGGGCCAACGTCCTGACTTTC. This translates into CASSALGAHSGANVLTF.

The chain is built from TRBV5-1 and TRBJ2-2; the D gene is possibly TRBD1 (6 bases). There are 16 residues in the CDR3. Germline CDR1 and CDR2: SGHRS and YFSETQ. V dropped 1 base and J dropped 0 bases, with 10 bases sitting between them. For the CDR3, the DNA is TGCGCCAGCAGCTTGACAGGGCACGCGAACACCGGGGAGCTGTTTTTT. The encoded protein is CASSLTGHANTGELFF.

This clonotype was picked up many times. This chain connects TRBV20-1 to TRBJ1-4; no reliable D call. The CDR3 runs to 14 residues. Trimming shortened V by 6 bases and J by 6 bases, and 17 bases separated the two germline ends. Germline V gene sequence: CDR1 DFQATT, CDR2 SNEGSKA (reference sequence). CDR3 nucleotides: TGCAGTGCAAAAACAGCTCCCACCGATGAAAAACTGTTTTTT. Encoded protein: CSAKTAPTDEKLFF.

This clonotype was counted at least ten times. V gene TRBV7-2 combines with J gene TRBJ2-3; 11 nucleotides line up with TRBD2. V was clipped by 0 bases and J by 3 bases; unmatched bases: 5. The CDR3 totals 17 residues. The V gene's germline CDR1 is SGHTA and CDR2 FQGNSA. The CDR3 loop reads CASSLASLAGATDTQYF. For the CDR3, the DNA is TGTGCCAGCAGCTTAGCGTCACTAGCGGGGGCTACAGATACGCAGTATTTT.

This clonotype was found many times. The genes are TRBV27 and TRBJ2-7, with 13 bases that match TRBD2. This CDR3 comprises 15 residues. The germline V gene has CDR1 MNHEY and CDR2 SMNVEV (reference sequence). The ends lost 1 base at V and 5 bases at J; junction bases unmatched: 2. This CDR3 reads CASSLLGTSGDEQYF. CDR3 DNA: TGTGCCAGCAGTTTATTAGGGACTAGCGGGGACGAGCAGTACTTC.

The genes are TRBV7-2 and TRBJ2-1; D is uncertain. V was trimmed by 5 bases and J by 4 bases, leaving 15 bases between them. CDR3 size: 15 residues. The V gene's germline CDR1 is SGHTA and CDR2 FQGNSA. CDR3 in DNA: TGTGCCAGCAGCAGATTTGCCGGTACTTACAATGAGCAGTTCTTC. This encodes CASSRFAGTYNEQFF.

There are many counts of this clonotype. V is TRBV3-1 and J is TRBJ2-5; D ambiguous. V lost 1 base to trimming and J lost 6 bases, with 15 bases between them. The CDR3 is 15 amino acids. Germline CDR1 reads LGHDT; CDR2 reads YNNKEL (reference sequence). The CDR3: CASSQGFGSLQTQYF. CDR3 nucleotide sequence: TGTGCCAGCAGCCAAGGATTTGGTAGTCTCCAGACCCAGTACTTC.

In this sample, this clonotype turned up many times. This sequence joins TRBV6-5 and TRBJ1-3; D is unclear. The V end lost 6 bases, the J end lost 0 bases, and 9 bases lay between the germline ends. The CDR3 contains 14 residues. Germline CDR1 reads MNHEY; CDR2 reads SVGAGI. The CDR3 reads CASRYQASGNTIYF. The DNA for the CDR3 is TGTGCCAGCAGGTATCAGGCCTCTGGAAACACCATATATTTT.

At least ten counts were recorded for this clonotype. CDR3 coding DNA: TGCAGTGCTAGGGGTTTATACGATGAGCAGTTCTTC. As protein: CSARGLYDEQFF. This chain connects TRBV20-1 to TRBJ2-1; D is unclear. Germline CDR1 DFQATT, CDR2 SNEGSKA (reference sequence). The CDR3 loop spans 12 amino acids. V was trimmed by 3 bases and J by 8 bases, leaving 11 bases between them.

This clonotype was detected ten times or more. The chain links TRBV5-1 to TRBJ1-4, with D perhaps matching TRBD1 (6 bases). CDR3 length: 15 amino acids. With 4 bases removed from V and 0 bases from J, the gap between germline ends came to 10 bases. From germline, CDR1 is SGHRS and CDR2 YFSETQ. The CDR3 region has the DNA TGCGCCAGCAGCGATAAGGGGGCAACTAATGAAAAACTGTTTTTT. Its protein product is CASSDKGATNEKLFF.

This clonotype occurred many times. The J gene is TRBJ2-5, the V gene TRBV5-1, with 9 bases lining up with TRBD2. V trimming: 2 bases; J trimming: 0 bases; junction bases outside the gene matches: 8. Germline assignment: CDR1 SGHRS and CDR2 YFSETQ. The CDR3 has 17 amino acids. In nucleotides, the CDR3 is TGCGCCAGCAGCTTAGCGGGAGGCTCACTGTACCAAGAGACCCAGTACTTC. Translated, it gives CASSLAGGSLYQETQYF.

This clonotype was detected many times. V usage is TRBV28 and J usage is TRBJ1-5; D unresolved. Germline CDR1 MDHEN, CDR2 SYDVKM. This CDR3 region has 13 residues. V lost 1 base, J lost 2 bases, and 3 bases lay in between. DNA of the CDR3: TGTGCCAGCAGTTTATTGGGCAATCAGCCCCAGCATTTT. It translates to CASSLLGNQPQHF.